The rows below give T cell receptor beta chains drawn from one sample of a study of control samples from healthy donors and cancer patients. The protocol was immunoSEQ multiplex PCR, while the TCRdb copy is restricted to in-frame clones and leaves out a portion. The sample lists over 100,000 clones, 90% occurring once. The sample was blood. These receptors came from a man aged 35-49 years in good health. CDR3s leave out the opening cysteine and the closing phenylalanine or tryptophan.

J: TRBJ1-6
V: TRBV19
CDR3: ASKDSAGALNNSPLH

J: TRBJ1-5
V: TRBV6-1
CDR3: ASSEGRSSNQPQH

J: TRBJ1-1
V: TRBV7-9
CDR3: ASSDVPGTVPEAF

J: TRBJ2-5
V: TRBV25-1
CDR3: ASSEFRVGETQY

J: TRBJ2-2
V: TRBV2
CDR3: ASSEDSGELF

J: TRBJ1-5
V: TRBV18
CDR3: ASQGQINQPQH

J: TRBJ2-7
V: TRBV7-8
CDR3: ASSLNAGGLNEQY

J: TRBJ2-7
V: TRBV7-3
CDR3: ASSPGIVSYEQY

J: TRBJ1-2
V: TRBV28
CDR3: ASSSGRGGYT

J: TRBJ1-1
V: TRBV7-9
CDR3: ASSQGLGSTEAF

J: TRBJ1-1
V: TRBV6-6
CDR3: ASSYSSPALMTEAF

J: TRBJ1-1
V: TRBV5-1
CDR3: ASSGGQPDTEAF

J: TRBJ1-2
V: TRBV30
CDR3: AWSPAGVNGYT

J: TRBJ1-3
V: TRBV5-1
CDR3: ASSLEGSGNTIY

J: TRBJ1-1
V: TRBV10-3
CDR3: AISLQGANGEAF

J: TRBJ2-5
V: TRBV10-2
CDR3: ASSEGQAGKETQY

J: TRBJ2-1
V: TRBV5-1
CDR3: ASSWGPSSYNEQF

J: TRBJ2-1
V: TRBV19
CDR3: ASTPSGTKGNEQF

J: TRBJ2-1
V: TRBV7-9
CDR3: ASTSGHTGEQF

J: TRBJ1-5
V: TRBV19
CDR3: ASSLGLGVSEGPQH

J: TRBJ1-2
V: TRBV6-1
CDR3: ASSERRRPTNYGYT

J: TRBJ1-5
V: TRBV2
CDR3: ASRGRQVSSMQPQH